Below, 10 T cell receptor beta chains from the same sample are listed, as sequenced in a study of blood T cell repertoires in COVID-19. Some clones are missing from TCRdb's copy, which holds only in-frame ones; the method was immunoSEQ multiplex PCR. Of 200,000 to 250,000 clones in the sample, 80% were seen once. Sequencing was carried out using peripheral blood. The receptors were sampled from a human donor in a cohort sampled during active COVID-19.

This chain joins TRBV15 and TRBJ2-5, with TRBD1 matching 8 bases. The germline V gene has CDR1 LNHNV and CDR2 YYDKDF (reference sequence). Trimming removed 5 bases from V and 5 bases from J; junction bases left unmatched: 4. The CDR3 is 13 amino acids. The CDR3 loop is CATSGTGRETQYF. Here the CDR3 DNA reads TGTGCCACCAGCGGGACAGGCCGGGAGACCCAGTACTTC.

The CDR3 nucleotides are TGTGCCAGCAGTAAGGGGTCGAGGCAGCCCCAGCATTTT. Protein product: CASSKGSRQPQHF. The chain has TRBV28 and TRBJ1-5; tentative D call: TRBD1 (5 bases). There are 13 residues in the CDR3. Trimming removed 5 bases at V and 7 bases at J, with 12 bases between. The germline CDR1 and CDR2 sequences are MDHEN and SYDVKM.

The chain has TRBV19 and TRBJ1-2; 8 bases map to TRBD1. The CDR3 runs to 15 residues. Germline CDR1 LNHDA, CDR2 SQIVND (reference sequence). J lost 2 bases, V lost 5 bases, and 7 bases had no gene match. The CDR3: CASSLRQGRNYGYTF. DNA of the CDR3: TGTGCCAGTAGTTTGAGACAGGGGAGGAACTATGGCTACACCTTC.

The rearrangement joins TRBV19 to TRBJ2-6; TRBD2 aligns across 8 bases. In germline, CDR1 is LNHDA, CDR2 SQIVND (reference sequence). CDR3 length: 18 residues. Unmatched junction bases numbered 7, after V lost 3 bases and J lost 0 bases. The chain's CDR3 is CASSITGGGYSGANVLTF. CDR3 nucleotides: TGTGCCAGTAGTATCACGGGCGGGGGGTACTCTGGGGCCAACGTCCTGACTTTC.

The chain links TRBV5-5 to TRBJ2-3, with 7 bases aligning to TRBD1. This CDR3 comprises 16 residues. In germline, CDR1 is SGHKS, CDR2 YYEKEE (reference sequence). V trimming: 4 bases; J trimming: 6 bases; junction bases outside the gene matches: 14. The CDR3 region is CASSLRVDRVPDTQYF. CDR3 nucleotides: TGTGCCAGCAGCCTCCGGGTCGACAGGGTCCCCGATACGCAGTATTTT.

The rearrangement uses TRBV9 and TRBJ2-3; 11 nucleotides agree with TRBD2. With V trimmed by 2 bases and J by 5 bases, 4 bases remained unmatched. Germline V gene lookup returns CDR1 SGDLS and CDR2 YYNGEE. This CDR3 contains 15 residues. The CDR3 coding sequence is TGTGCCAGCAGCGTTAGCGGGGGGGCGGGAGATACGCAGTATTTT. It is translated as CASSVSGGAGDTQYF.

The J gene is TRBJ1-1, the V gene TRBV6-5; D is ambiguous. CDR1 and CDR2 from the germline V gene are MNHEY and SVGAGI. The CDR3 is 15 residues long. V was cut by 6 bases and J by 1 base, with 15 bases left in between. CDR3 nucleotides: TGTGCCAGCAGCCCAAAGAGTACAGAGAACACTGAAGCTTTCTTT. Translated: CASSPKSTENTEAFF.

The rearrangement uses TRBV18 and TRBJ1-1; the D is unclear. The germline V gene has CDR1 KGHSH and CDR2 LQKENI. The CDR3 extends over 16 amino acids. V dropped 5 bases and J dropped 3 bases, with 19 bases sitting between them. CDR3 amino acids: CASSSRLGEGDTEAFF. The DNA for the CDR3 is TGTGCCAGCTCATCAAGGCTCGGGGAGGGAGACACTGAAGCTTTCTTT. Filled out from reference TRBV18 and TRBJ1-1, the complete variable domain reads NAGVMQNPRHLVRRRGQEARLRCSPMKGHSHVYWYRQLPEEGLKFMVYLQKENIIDESGMPKERFSAEFPKEGPSILRIQQVVRGDSAAYFCASSSRLGEGDTEAFFGQGTRLTVV.

The chain has TRBV29-1 and TRBJ2-3; TRBD2 matches at 10 bases. The CDR3 is 15 amino acids. The ends lost 3 bases at V and 6 bases at J; junction bases unmatched: 9. Germline CDR1 is SQVTM and CDR2 is ANQGSEA. The CDR3 reads CSVELPSGRRDTQYF. The CDR3 region has the DNA TGCAGCGTTGAGCTACCTAGCGGGAGACGTGATACGCAGTATTTT.

The chain recombines TRBV18 with TRBJ2-4; 7 bases agree with TRBD1. The ends lost 0 bases at V and 0 bases at J; junction bases unmatched: 5. The CDR3 runs 17 residues. The germline gives CDR1 KGHSH, CDR2 LQKENI. The CDR3 sequence: CASSPPGQTIAKNIQYF. In nucleotides, the CDR3 is TGTGCCAGCTCACCACCGGGACAGACCATAGCCAAAAACATTCAGTACTTC.